This T cell receptor beta chain was sequenced for a study of T cell changes during pregnancy in multiple sclerosis. Method: immunoSEQ multiplex PCR; TCRdb's copy keeps in-frame clones and lacks some. Among tens of thousands of clones listed, around 92% were seen once. CDR3 length: 14 residues. V was trimmed by 3 bases and J by 2 bases, leaving 8 bases between them. Germline CDR1 reads SGHNT; CDR2 reads YENEEA. The V gene is TRBV11-3, the J gene TRBJ2-1; D is ambiguous. The sequence was obtained from a female donor in good health, enrolled as a control in a pregnancy study. This material consisted of peripheral blood, taken in the second trimester of pregnancy. The CDR3 reads CASSLSYTYNEQFF. In nucleotides, the CDR3 is TGTGCCAGCAGCTTGTCCTATACCTACAATGAGCAGTTCTTC.